The 30 T cell receptor beta chains in this list originate from one sample, sequenced in a study of beta chain features in type 1 diabetes. No antigen has been assigned to these receptors. Study conclusions and caveats: All four CD4+ subsets from Type 1 diabetes patients carried moderately but significantly shorter TCRB CDR3s.

Of the isolated RNA, all was reverse transcribed, and so the sequenced material was expressed TCRB transcripts. Here immunoSEQ multiplex PCR was the method, and the copy in TCRdb shows in-frame clones only, minus some. Of 150,000 to 190,000 clones listed, 10% are singletons. Sequences were obtained from central memory CD4+ T cells from blood. These receptors were obtained from a man aged 30 to 45 with type 1 diabetes.

This clone was detected a few times. The chain is built from TRBV6-4 and TRBJ1-5, with D perhaps matching TRBD1 (6 bases). V was trimmed by 4 bases and J by 5 bases, leaving 9 bases between them. Per the germline V gene, CDR1 is MRHNA and CDR2 is SNTAGT. The CDR3 loop spans 13 amino acids. CDR3 loop: CASSVQGDQPQHF. The CDR3 DNA is TGTGCCAGCAGTGTACAGGGAGATCAGCCCCAGCATTTT.

This clone was observed a handful of times. The genes are TRBV5-8 and TRBJ1-2; maybe TRBD1 (6 bases). Germline CDR1 reads SGHTS; CDR2 reads YDEGEE. This CDR3 has 13 amino acids. The V gene lost 6 bases and the J gene lost 5 bases, with 14 bases spanning the gap. Written as DNA, the CDR3 is TGTGCCAGCACCGCCCAGAGGGGGTATGGCTACACCTTC. Translating it yields CASTAQRGYGYTF.

This clone was found a few times. This chain connects TRBV7-2 to TRBJ2-1; the D gene is possibly TRBD2 (5 bases). Trimming left V 5 bases short and J 4 bases short, with 9 bases between. The germline gives CDR1 SGHTA, CDR2 FQGNSA. This CDR3 contains 13 residues. In DNA form, the CDR3 reads TGTGCCAGCAGCCGTTCGGGGTACAATGAGCAGTTCTTC. It codes for CASSRSGYNEQFF.

This CDR3 is CAASQGAHQPQHF. Written as DNA, the CDR3 is TGTGCCGCCTCGCAGGGGGCTCATCAGCCCCAGCATTTT. V gene TRBV19 combines with J gene TRBJ1-5; 8 nucleotides match TRBD1. CDR3 length equals 13 residues. V lost 11 bases to trimming and J lost 5 bases; unmatched junction nucleotides: 8. Germline V lookup: CDR1 LNHDA, CDR2 SQIVND (reference sequence).

The rearrangement joins TRBV7-6 to TRBJ1-1; D unclear. CDR1 is SGHVS, CDR2 FNYEAQ, per germline. V lost 5 bases and J 2 bases, leaving 18 bases between the germline ends. CDR3 length: 16 amino acids. For the CDR3, the DNA is TGTGCCAGCAGCCCAACGCCGGCGCGGGGAAACACTGAAGCTTTCTTT. As protein: CASSPTPARGNTEAFF. Complete variable domain (other parts from reference TRBV7-6 and TRBJ1-1): GAGVSQSPRYKVTKRGQDVALRCDPISGHVSLYWYRQALGQGPEFLTYFNYEAQQDKSGLPNDRFSAERPEGSISTLTIQRTEQRDSAMYRCASSPTPARGNTEAFFGQGTRLTVV.

Here the CDR3 reads CASSQGGGVEQYF. The CDR3 nucleotides read TGCGCCAGCAGCCAAGGCGGCGGGGTCGAGCAGTACTTC. The rearrangement links TRBV4-3 to TRBJ2-7, with D perhaps TRBD2 (6 bases). The V gene lost 1 base and the J gene lost 6 bases, with 10 bases spanning the gap. In germline, CDR1 is LGHNA, CDR2 YSLEER. The length of the CDR3 is 13 residues.

This clone has just a few counts. V is TRBV27 and J is TRBJ2-7; 7 nucleotides align to TRBD1. Germline loops: CDR1 MNHEY, CDR2 SMNVEV (reference sequence). The CDR3 consists of 16 residues. V lost 6 bases to trimming and J lost 3 bases; unmatched junction nucleotides: 14. CDR3 nucleotides: TGTGCCAGCAGCCACCGGCCCGGGACAGAAGACTACGAGCAGTACTTC. This encodes CASSHRPGTEDYEQYF.

V and J are TRBV23-1 and TRBJ2-1; TRBD2 agrees at 11 bases. TRBV23-1 is an ORF, and what it does is uncertain. The CDR3 runs 14 residues. The J segment lost 9 bases and the V segment lost 4 bases, leaving 5 bases of the junction unmatched. The CDR3 bases are TGCGCCAGCAGTCGTACTAGCGGGAGCACTGAGCAGTTCTTC. Its translation is CASSRTSGSTEQFF.

The chain couples TRBV2 to TRBJ1-2; 7 bases map to TRBD1. There are 14 residues in the CDR3. Per the germline V gene, CDR1 is SNHLY and CDR2 is FYNNEI. Germline trimming cut 3 bases from V and 6 bases from J; bases unmatched to any gene: 7. The CDR3 sequence: CASSDQGEVNGYTF. The CDR3 nucleotides read TGTGCCAGCAGTGATCAGGGGGAGGTTAATGGCTACACCTTC.

This clone is judged medium-sized. The chain is built from TRBV27 and TRBJ2-7; 8 bases agree with TRBD1. Germline lookup yields CDR1 MNHEY and CDR2 SMNVEV (reference sequence). The CDR3 totals 15 residues. Losses at the gene ends were 0 bases for V and 3 bases for J; bases not matched to a gene: 4. CDR3 residues: CASSLSLGQGYEQYF. The CDR3 nucleotides read TGTGCCAGCAGTTTATCGTTAGGACAGGGCTACGAGCAGTACTTC.

This clone was observed a few times. The V call is TRBV29-1, the J call TRBJ2-5; tentatively, D is TRBD2 (5 bases). This CDR3 is built from 12 residues. CDR1 is SQVTM and CDR2 is ANQGSEA in the germline V gene. V was clipped by 3 bases and J by 3 bases, with 8 bases between them. The CDR3 sequence is CSVEDLEETQYF. Here the CDR3 DNA reads TGCAGCGTTGAGGACTTAGAAGAGACCCAGTACTTC. Together with reference TRBV29-1 and TRBJ2-5, the CDR3 gives the full variable domain: SAVISQKPSRDICQRGTSLTIQCQVDSQVTMMFWYRQQPGQSLTLIATANQGSEATYESGFVIDKFPISRPNLTFSTLTVSNMSPEDSSIYLCSVEDLEETQYFGPGTRLLVL.

This chain joins TRBV4-2 and TRBJ2-1; TRBD2 is a possible D gene (5 bases). The V end was cut by 0 bases, the J end by 9 bases, with 12 bases between. Germline V lookup: CDR1 LGHNA, CDR2 YNFKEQ. CDR3 length: 14 amino acids. The CDR3 reads CASSQDVREREQFF. In DNA form, the CDR3 reads TGTGCCAGCAGCCAAGATGTCCGGGAACGTGAGCAGTTCTTC.

This clone was observed a handful of times. V is TRBV5-1 and J is TRBJ1-6; D is perhaps TRBD1 (6 bases). The CDR3 contains 16 residues. V shed 1 base and J shed 6 bases, with 14 bases lying between them. The germline V gene has CDR1 SGHRS and CDR2 YFSETQ. Written as DNA, the CDR3 is TGCGCCAGCAGCTTGTCTGCGGAACAGGGTAATTCACCCCTCCACTTT. Its translation: CASSLSAEQGNSPLHF.

This rearrangement joins TRBV19 to TRBJ1-2, with 7 bases fitting TRBD1. V lost 5 bases and J lost 6; bases outside the gene matches: 6. From germline, CDR1 is LNHDA and CDR2 SQIVND (reference sequence). The CDR3 runs 13 residues. The CDR3 protein is CASSPRDRDGYTF. The DNA for the CDR3 is TGTGCCAGTAGTCCTCGCGACAGGGATGGCTACACCTTC.

The chain carries TRBV5-1 and TRBJ1-5; weak D call: TRBD1 (5 bases). V was pared by 0 bases and J by 7 bases, with 11 bases between. The germline CDR1 and CDR2 sequences are SGHRS and YFSETQ. The CDR3 spans 14 residues. This CDR3 reads CASSLDQGLQPQHF. Here the CDR3 DNA reads TGCGCCAGCAGCTTGGATCAGGGCCTCCAGCCCCAGCATTTT.

This chain links TRBV5-4 with TRBJ2-2; 8 bases match TRBD2. This CDR3 has 15 amino acids. Germline loops: CDR1 SGHNT, CDR2 YYREEE (reference sequence). The V segment lost 4 bases and the J segment 1 base; nucleotides outside the gene matches: 3. The CDR3 nucleotides are TGTGCCAGCAGCCCTAGCGGGTGGAACACCGGGGAGCTGTTTTTT. This codes for CASSPSGWNTGELFF.

This clone was seen more than once but under ten times. The rearrangement links TRBV4-2 to TRBJ2-7, with D perhaps TRBD2 (6 bases). Germline V gives CDR1 LGHNA, CDR2 YNFKEQ. The V end lost 1 base, the J end lost 3 bases, and 16 bases lay between the germline ends. The CDR3 has 16 amino acids. The CDR3 bases are TGTGCCAGCAGCCAAGTTACCGGGACTCCCTACTACGAGCAGTACTTC. Protein: CASSQVTGTPYYEQYF.

This clone has a handful of counts. The V and J genes are TRBV6-1 and TRBJ1-1; 8 nucleotides align to TRBD1. This CDR3 contains 14 residues. Per germline, CDR1 MNHNS and CDR2 SASEGT. The V and J ends lost 5 bases and 3 bases, in that order; junction bases with no gene match: 5. The CDR3 DNA reads TGTGCCAGCAGTCGACCGGGACAGGACACTGAAGCTTTCTTT. Translating it yields CASSRPGQDTEAFF.

This clone was detected only a few times. CDR3 sequence: CASRGLAGGLEQYF. The CDR3 DNA sequence: TGTGCCAGCAGAGGACTAGCGGGGGGGCTCGAGCAGTACTTC. The V gene is TRBV28, the J gene TRBJ2-7, with 15 bases identical to TRBD2. V dropped 6 bases and J dropped 6; count of bases not matched to a gene: 3. The germline V gene has CDR1 MDHEN and CDR2 SYDVKM. There are 14 residues in the CDR3.

This chain uses TRBV7-2 with TRBJ2-1; 12 bases line up with TRBD2. Germline trimming cut 5 bases from V and 6 bases from J; bases unmatched to any gene: 5. The CDR3 has 15 residues. Per the germline V gene, CDR1 is SGHTA and CDR2 is FQGNSA. The CDR3, as DNA: TGTGCCAGCAGCGGTCGACTAGCGGGAGCCAATGAGCAGTTCTTC. Protein: CASSGRLAGANEQFF.

The DNA for the CDR3 is TGTGCCAGCAGCTTTTACCAGGGGCAGAACACCGGGGAGCTGTTTTTT. Its translation is CASSFYQGQNTGELFF. V usage is TRBV5-6 and J usage is TRBJ2-2; D is possibly TRBD1 (6 bases). With 2 bases removed from V and 1 base from J, the gap between germline ends came to 12 bases. CDR3 length equals 16 residues. The V gene's germline CDR1 is SGHDT and CDR2 YYEEEE.

This clone has a handful of counts. The chain combines TRBV7-9 with TRBJ2-1, with 9 nucleotides matching TRBD2. V shed 2 bases, J shed 3 bases, and the junction held 2 bases outside the gene matches. Germline assignment: CDR1 SEHNR and CDR2 FQNEAQ (reference sequence). The CDR3 sequence is 15 residues long. Here the CDR3 DNA reads TGTGCCAGCAGCTTAATTAGCGGGGGCTACAATGAGCAGTTCTTC. Residues: CASSLISGGYNEQFF.

The chain joins TRBV5-1 to TRBJ1-1, with 8 positions matching TRBD1. The CDR3 length is 13 residues. V lost 3 bases and J lost 3; bases outside the gene matches: 1. Germline V lookup: CDR1 SGHRS, CDR2 YFSETQ. The CDR3 DNA follows: TGCGCCAGCAGCTCGACAGGGGACACTGAAGCTTTCTTT. Protein product: CASSSTGDTEAFF.

This clone was seen a few times. The chain recombines TRBV13 with TRBJ2-7, with TRBD2 identical over 7 bases. V gave up 5 bases and J gave up 5 bases; unmatched junction bases: 6. There are 13 residues in the CDR3. Germline V CDR1 and CDR2: PRHDT, FYEKMQ (reference sequence). CDR3 sequence: CASSGGSHHEQYF. CDR3 sequence (DNA): TGTGCCAGCAGCGGCGGGAGTCATCACGAGCAGTACTTC.

This clone showed up just a few times. The chain carries TRBV14 and TRBJ2-1, with 11 bases lining up with TRBD2. The CDR3 covers 14 residues. Germline CDR1 SGHDN, CDR2 FVKESK. With 3 bases clipped from V and 5 bases from J, the junction kept 0 bases outside the gene matches. This chain's CDR3 is CASSQTSGDNEQFF. CDR3 sequence (DNA): TGTGCCAGCAGCCAGACTAGCGGGGACAATGAGCAGTTCTTC.

The rearrangement uses TRBV1 and TRBJ2-5; TRBD2, the D gene given by the table, was not confirmed from the DNA. TRBV1 is flagged as a pseudogene. The CDR3 loop spans 18 amino acids. CDR3 DNA: TGCACCAGCAGCCAAGAGAGCGGGAGCGGGTTCGGCTGGGAGACCCAGTACTTC. Translation gives CTSSQESGSGFGWETQYF.

This clone showed up just a few times. The J gene is TRBJ2-4, the V gene TRBV14; 8 nucleotides match TRBD1. Per germline, CDR1 SGHDN and CDR2 FVKESK. V gave up 4 bases and J gave up 7 bases; unmatched junction bases: 3. The CDR3 sequence is 13 residues long. Here the CDR3 DNA reads TGTGCCAGCAGCCTCACAGGGGGGAACATTCAGTACTTC. Translating it yields CASSLTGGNIQYF.

This sequence joins TRBV5-5 and TRBJ2-5; 9 bases align to TRBD1. Germline CDR1 reads SGHKS; CDR2 reads YYEKEE (reference sequence). This CDR3 has 15 residues. Losses at the gene ends were 3 bases for V and 3 bases for J; bases not matched to a gene: 6. The CDR3 nucleotides read TGTGCCAGCAGCTCGGGCACAGGGGGCGAAGAGACCCAGTACTTC. Encoded protein: CASSSGTGGEETQYF.

This clone was seen more than once but under ten times. This sequence joins TRBV5-4 and TRBJ1-2; weak D call: TRBD1 (5 bases). Deletions cut 4 bases from V and 4 bases from J, with 11 bases between. Per germline, CDR1 SGHNT and CDR2 YYREEE (reference sequence). The CDR3 runs 13 residues. CDR3 nucleotides: TGTGCCAGCAGCCCCGGGGGGGTCTATGGCTACACCTTC. It is translated as CASSPGGVYGYTF.

This clone has more than one count but fewer than ten. This sequence joins TRBV5-6 and TRBJ2-3; 7 bases are shared with TRBD2. Looked up from germline, CDR1 is SGHDT and CDR2 is YYEEEE. The J segment lost 8 bases and the V segment lost 5 bases, leaving 8 bases of the junction unmatched. The CDR3 is 13 amino acids. The CDR3 reads CASSQTWEGTQYF. CDR3 DNA: TGTGCCAGCAGTCAAACGTGGGAGGGTACGCAGTATTTT.